Here is one TCR beta chain with its context. Clones were sequenced by immunoSEQ multiplex PCR, and TCRdb holds only the in-frame ones, with some missing. The top ten hold around 20% of the sample, which has around 47,000 clones, around 90% seen once. This specimen comes from a study of blood T cell repertoires in COVID-19. The overall study: Samples of COVID-19 (acute and convalescent) were obtained from the United States, Italy and Spain. The analysed material was cDNA or gDNA that came from T cells, B-cell-depleted T cells, or PBMCs.

The CDR3 consists of 12 residues. Germline-derived CDR1 and CDR2 are SGHTA and FQGTGA. Trimming took 5 bases from V and 14 from J; bases not matched to a gene: 8. Specimen: peripheral blood. The TCR comes from an elderly woman in a cohort sampled during active or convalescent COVID-19. This chain links TRBV7-3 with TRBJ2-1; 8 bases are a match to TRBD2. In DNA form, the CDR3 reads TGTGCCAGCAGCGTGCCAGGGACTAGTAAGTTCTTC. Protein product: CASSVPGTSKFF.